What follows is one TCR beta chain and its context. The data were produced by immunoSEQ multiplex PCR, yet TCRdb's version contains in-frame clones alone and is incomplete. The sample yields about 75,000 clones, 91% seen once. The CDR3 spans 15 residues. V was clipped by 6 bases and J by 0 bases, with 12 bases between them. Germline CDR1 reads MNHNS; CDR2 reads SASEGT. The sample originates from a study of technical replicates of blood from a handful of donors. This chain connects TRBV6-1 to TRBJ1-5; no clear D gene. Sequenced material: T cells isolated from PBMCs. The sequence derives from a human donor in good health. Some clones in this sample may be carry-over from other donors' samples. CDR3 nucleotide sequence: TGTGCCAGCAGATCTCCCGGTTATAGCAATCAGCCCCAGCATTTT. Amino acid sequence: CASRSPGYSNQPQHF.